Below, one T cell receptor (beta chain) is given with its context. No antigen is known for it. CDR1 is MNHNS, CDR2 SASEGT, per germline. V was cut by 3 bases and J by 0 bases, with 9 bases left in between. The CDR3 totals 14 residues. This sample is part of a study of graft-versus-host responses after intestinal transplantation. About the research overall: Grafts that recipients had were multivisceral, liver-intestinal, or isolated intestinal transplants.

Some clones are missing from TCRdb's copy, which holds only in-frame ones; the method was immunoSEQ multiplex PCR. The sample includes about 100,000 clones, roughly nine tenths of them seen just once. Sequenced material: unstimulated CD4+ T cells sorted from spleen or lymph node cells, taken before transplant. V and J are TRBV6-1 and TRBJ2-7; D not resolved. The clonotype was recovered from a human donor who was the organ donor for an intestinal transplant. The CDR3 is CASSEGTSSYEQYF. The CDR3 bases are TGTGCCAGCAGTGAGGGCACAAGCTCCTACGAGCAGTACTTC.